The 27 T cell receptor beta chains presented below share a single source sample, sequenced in a study of T-cell memory formation after mild COVID-19. TCRdb used MiXCR to reprocess the 5' RACE reads, holding one entry per CDR3 protein. Of around 300,000 distinct CDR3 sequences listed, 13% are singletons. The sequenced sample consisted of PBMCs or a T cell subset sorted from them (not recorded which). The receptors stem from a man aged 18 to 29 who had mild COVID-19 (a few samples of this study predate the infection). Cell type and time point are not known.

This clonotype was counted a few times. The chain is built from TRBV4-2 and TRBJ2-5, with 9 positions matching TRBD2. There are 16 residues in the CDR3. Trimming took 0 bases from V and 6 from J; bases not matched to a gene: 8. Germline V lookup: CDR1 LGHNA, CDR2 YNFKEQ. The CDR3 sequence: CASSQDTAGGIKTQYF. DNA of the CDR3: TGTGCCAGCAGCCAAGATACAGCGGGGGGCATAAAGACCCAGTACTTC.

This clonotype was seen a handful of times. The chain has TRBV7-2 and TRBJ1-5; maybe TRBD1 (6 bases). Trimming cost V 2 bases and J 1 base, with 12 bases left between them. Germline V gives CDR1 SGHTA, CDR2 FQGNSA. The CDR3 spans 16 residues. The CDR3 DNA reads as TGTGCCAGCAGCTTAAGGGGGATTATGAGCAATCAGCCCCAGCATTTT. Its protein is CASSLRGIMSNQPQHF.

The sample holds a few counts of this clonotype. The genes are TRBV5-6 and TRBJ2-7, with D hard to call. Looked up from germline, CDR1 is SGHDT and CDR2 is YYEEEE. The germline V and J ends were trimmed by 4 bases and 0 bases, with 11 bases remaining between them. The length of the CDR3 is 14 residues. CDR3 residues: CASSTVYDSYEQYF. CDR3 nucleotide sequence: TGTGCCAGCAGCACGGTCTACGACTCCTACGAGCAGTACTTC.

This clonotype was counted between two and nine times. The V gene is TRBV12-3 or TRBV12-4, the J gene TRBJ2-2, with 7 bases matching TRBD1. This CDR3 is 13 amino acids long. Trimming at V came to 6 bases and at J to 4 bases, leaving 2 bases not matched to a gene. CDR3 bases: TGTGCCAGCAGGCCAGGGGGCACCGGGGAGCTGTTTTTT. This gives the protein CASRPGGTGELFF.

This chain connects TRBV29-1 to TRBJ1-2; no definite D call. Germline-derived CDR1 and CDR2 are SQVTM and ANQGSEA. The CDR3 consists of 11 residues. Trimming took 4 bases from V and 4 from J, leaving 7 bases between them. CDR3 sequence (DNA): TGCAGCGTTGTTTGGGGCTATGGCTACACCTTC. Encoded protein: CSVVWGYGYTF. Full variable domain (missing parts from reference TRBV29-1 and TRBJ1-2): SAVISQKPSRDICQRGTSLTIQCQVDSQVTMMFWYRQQPGQSLTLIATANQGSEATYESGFVIDKFPISRPNLTFSTLTVSNMSPEDSSIYLCSVVWGYGYTFGSGTRLTVV.

This sequence joins TRBV19 and TRBJ1-1; TRBD1 is a possible D gene (5 bases). This CDR3 is built from 13 residues. Trimming shortened V by 5 bases and J by 4 bases, and 11 bases separated the two germline ends. Germline CDR1 is LNHDA and CDR2 is SQIVND (reference sequence). The CDR3 DNA is TGTGCCAGTAGTGCTCAGGGCAGCACTGAAGCTTTCTTT. Translated: CASSAQGSTEAFF.

The CDR3 sequence: CASSLDTSASTDTQYF. CDR3 nucleotide sequence: TGCGCCAGCAGCTTGGATACTAGCGCCAGCACAGATACGCAGTATTTT. V and J are TRBV5-1 and TRBJ2-3, with TRBD2 identical over 7 bases. V lost 0 bases and J lost 0; bases outside the gene matches: 4. The CDR3 length is 16 residues. In germline, CDR1 is SGHRS, CDR2 YFSETQ.

This clonotype was picked up a small number of times. V is TRBV7-8 and J is TRBJ1-1; possible D gene TRBD1, 6 bases. Germline CDR1 SGHVS, CDR2 FQNEAQ. V was trimmed by 10 bases and J by 4 bases, leaving 10 bases between them. There are 11 residues in the CDR3. CDR3 in DNA: TGTGCCACTACAGGGATCACTGAAGCTTTCTTT. Translated, it gives CATTGITEAFF.

In its sample, this clonotype was seen a few times. V is TRBV6-2 or TRBV6-3 and J is TRBJ1-1; TRBD1 matches 9 bases. With V trimmed by 6 bases and J by 12 bases, 8 bases remained unmatched. The CDR3 is 12 amino acids. Germline CDR1 MNHEY, CDR2 SVGEGT. For the CDR3, the DNA is TGTGCCAGCAGCGAATCGGACAGGGGACCTTTCTTT. It yields the protein CASSESDRGPFF.

The chain carries TRBV12-3 or TRBV12-4 and TRBJ2-3, with TRBD2 as a possible D gene (5 bases). The V gene lost 5 bases and the J gene lost 1 base, with 10 bases spanning the gap. This CDR3 contains 14 residues. In DNA, the CDR3 is TGTGCCAGCAGTCGGGGTGTGGGCACAGATACGCAGTATTTT. It codes for CASSRGVGTDTQYF.

This clonotype was detected a few times. The CDR3 DNA reads TGTGCCAGCAGCCAAGTTAGGGCGGTTCGTGAGCAGTTCTTC. Encoded protein: CASSQVRAVREQFF. This chain connects TRBV14 to TRBJ2-1; D is undetermined. Trimming took off 1 base at V and 9 bases at J, with 13 bases between the two ends. The CDR3 is 14 residues long. CDR1 and CDR2 from the germline V gene are SGHDN and FVKESK.

The rearrangement links TRBV4-2 to TRBJ2-2, with 9 bases identical to TRBD2. The CDR3 is made up of 18 amino acids. CDR1 is LGHNA and CDR2 is YNFKEQ in the germline V gene. Trimming took 5 bases from V and 0 from J; bases not matched to a gene: 10. CDR3 in amino acids: CASSGRVAGDPNTGELFF. As DNA, the CDR3 is TGTGCCAGCAGCGGCCGGGTAGCGGGGGACCCGAACACCGGGGAGCTGTTTTTT.

This chain links TRBV9 with TRBJ2-5; D is undetermined. The CDR3 consists of 12 residues. Germline CDR1 SGDLS, CDR2 YYNGEE. Trimming took 3 bases from V and 7 from J, leaving 10 bases between them. CDR3 sequence: CASSGLSGTQYF. The CDR3 DNA is TGTGCCAGCAGCGGACTTTCGGGGACCCAGTACTTC.

The chain recombines TRBV7-9 with TRBJ2-2; 9 positions agree with TRBD1. This CDR3 comprises 22 residues. V trimming: 5 bases; J trimming: 2 bases; junction bases outside the gene matches: 24. The germline gives CDR1 SEHNR, CDR2 FQNEAQ (reference sequence). CDR3 sequence reads: CASSHHPARTGVKGGNTGELFF. As DNA, the CDR3 is TGTGCCAGCAGCCACCACCCTGCCAGGACAGGGGTAAAAGGGGGCAACACCGGGGAGCTGTTTTTT.

The chain recombines TRBV6-1 with TRBJ1-2; D uncertain. CDR1 MNHNS and CDR2 SASEGT come from the germline V gene. The V end was cut by 5 bases, the J end by 2 bases, with 12 bases between. The CDR3 is 14 amino acids. CDR3 sequence: CASSSTMMNYGYTF. For the CDR3, the DNA is TGTGCCAGCAGTTCCACGATGATGAACTATGGCTACACCTTC.

Only one count was recorded for this clonotype. The chain uses TRBV20-1 and TRBJ2-1, with TRBD2 matching 12 bases. CDR1 is DFQATT, CDR2 SNEGSKA, per germline (reference sequence). The CDR3 runs 14 residues. The trim removed 0 bases at V and 8 bases at J, leaving 2 bases unmatched. Here the CDR3 reads CSARDSSGGDEQFF. In nucleotides, the CDR3 is TGCAGTGCTAGAGATTCTAGCGGGGGGGATGAGCAGTTCTTC.

The V call is TRBV4-3, the J call TRBJ1-1, with D perhaps TRBD1 (5 bases). V was trimmed by 2 bases and J by 3 bases, leaving 10 bases between them. This CDR3 has 14 amino acids. The germline V gene has CDR1 LGHNA and CDR2 YSLEER. The chain's CDR3 is CASSQQSRDTEAFF. The CDR3 region has the DNA TGCGCCAGCAGCCAACAAAGCAGGGACACTGAAGCTTTCTTT.

This clonotype has a handful of counts. This chain connects TRBV11-2 to TRBJ2-3; 8 nucleotides align to TRBD2. This CDR3 comprises 16 residues. The V gene's germline CDR1 is SGHAT and CDR2 FQNNGV. Germline trimming cut 3 bases from V and 4 bases from J; bases unmatched to any gene: 9. CDR3 nucleotides: TGTGCCAGCAGCTTCCGGGGGGGCAGGAGCTCAGATACGCAGTATTTT. This gives the protein CASSFRGGRSSDTQYF.

In this sample, this clonotype turned up many times. The gene calls are TRBV5-1 and TRBJ2-5; D is unresolved. The germline CDR1 and CDR2 sequences are SGHRS and YFSETQ. Trimming removed 0 bases at V and 5 bases at J, with 14 bases between. The CDR3 length is 15 residues. The CDR3 DNA sequence: TGCGCCAGCAGCTTGGCCGGTCACTATGAGGAGACCCAGTACTTC. It is translated as CASSLAGHYEETQYF.

V and J are TRBV4-1 and TRBJ2-7, with 7 bases that match TRBD2. V was pared by 1 base and J by 9 bases, with 9 bases of the junction left unmatched. The CDR3 sequence is 14 residues long. Germline assignment: CDR1 MGHRA and CDR2 YSYEKL. CDR3: CASSQVWGGIGQYF. The CDR3 nucleotides read TGCGCCAGCAGCCAAGTTTGGGGGGGGATAGGGCAGTACTTC.

CDR3: CASSLAGRDTIYF. As DNA, the CDR3 is TGTGCCAGCAGCTTGGCAGGGAGGGACACCATATATTTT. The V and J genes are TRBV13 and TRBJ1-3; maybe TRBD1 (5 bases). Germline V gene data show CDR1 as PRHDT and CDR2 as FYEKMQ (reference sequence). V shed 3 bases and J shed 8 bases, with 11 bases lying between them. The CDR3 consists of 13 residues.

This clonotype was seen only a few times. J is TRBJ1-1 and V is TRBV12-3 or TRBV12-4; 9 bases are shared with TRBD1. V shed 6 bases, J shed 6 bases, and the junction held 8 bases outside the gene matches. CDR3 length equals 14 residues. CDR3 in DNA: TGTGCCAGCAGCCTGGGACAGGGTAGACCTGAAGCTTTCTTT. This sequence encodes CASSLGQGRPEAFF.

This chain uses TRBV9 with TRBJ2-1, with D possibly TRBD2 on 6 matching bases. V was trimmed by 4 bases and J by 9 bases, leaving 17 bases between them. Germline CDR1 and CDR2: SGDLS and YYNGEE. The CDR3 runs 14 residues. CDR3 bases: TGTGCCAGCAGCCCCCCCGGTGGAGGGAGTGAGCAGTTCTTC. The encoded protein is CASSPPGGGSEQFF.

This clonotype appeared a few times. This CDR3 reads CAISRGGNYGYTF. The CDR3 DNA reads as TGTGCCATCAGCAGGGGGGGAAACTATGGCTACACCTTC. V gene TRBV10-3 combines with J gene TRBJ1-2; 7 bases line up with TRBD1. The germline gives CDR1 ENHRY, CDR2 SYGVKD. There are 13 residues in the CDR3. Unmatched junction bases numbered 3, after V lost 6 bases and J lost 2 bases.

The J gene is TRBJ2-7, the V gene TRBV5-1; D call uncertain. The CDR3 is made up of 14 amino acids. Germline CDR1 and CDR2: SGHRS and YFSETQ. Trimming pared 4 bases from V and 3 bases from J, leaving 14 bases between. The CDR3 bases are TGCGCCAGCAGCGGCCGGAACATAGGCTACGAGCAGTACTTC. Translated: CASSGRNIGYEQYF.

Ten or more counts support this clonotype. The chain combines TRBV2 with TRBJ2-7; 9 bases map to TRBD2. Germline assignment: CDR1 SNHLY and CDR2 FYNNEI. The CDR3 is made up of 15 amino acids. V lost 5 bases, J lost 3 bases, and 8 bases stayed unmatched. CDR3 residues: CASSQSLAGYYEQYV. DNA for the CDR3: TGTGCCAGCAGTCAATCCCTAGCGGGATACTACGAGCAGTACGTC.

The gene calls are TRBV5-4 and TRBJ1-2; TRBD1 aligns across 8 bases. Germline values: CDR1 SGHNT, CDR2 YYREEE (reference sequence). The junction had 7 bases not matched to a gene; V was cut back by 5 bases and J by 4 bases. There are 14 residues in the CDR3. CDR3 coding DNA: TGTGCCAGCAGACCCGGACAGGGAGCCTATGGCTACACCTTC. This sequence encodes CASRPGQGAYGYTF.